The clone carrying this TCR beta chain came up once. Regarding time point: blood 2 weeks post-SBRT. Treatment given: 15 Gy SBRT to primary tumor, nephrectomy 4 weeks later. This renal cell carcinoma was of the clear cell type. The data were obtained in a study of radiation and T cells in renal cell carcinoma. The protocol was immunoSEQ multiplex PCR, while the TCRdb copy is restricted to in-frame clones and leaves out a portion. The top ten hold roughly 6.3% of the sample, which has approximately 79,000 clones, 82% seen once. The V end lost 3 bases, the J end lost 8 bases, and 10 bases lay between the germline ends. This CDR3 is 12 amino acids long. The germline CDR1 and CDR2 sequences are KGHSH and LQKENI.

The clonotype originates from a man aged 60 to 75 with renal cell carcinoma. The material was blood, obtained from a patient whose treatment included radiotherapy and nephrectomy. V is TRBV18 and J is TRBJ1-2; D is ambiguous. The CDR3: CASSPGEGGYTF. The CDR3 DNA follows: TGTGCCAGCTCACCTGGGGAGGGAGGCTACACCTTC.